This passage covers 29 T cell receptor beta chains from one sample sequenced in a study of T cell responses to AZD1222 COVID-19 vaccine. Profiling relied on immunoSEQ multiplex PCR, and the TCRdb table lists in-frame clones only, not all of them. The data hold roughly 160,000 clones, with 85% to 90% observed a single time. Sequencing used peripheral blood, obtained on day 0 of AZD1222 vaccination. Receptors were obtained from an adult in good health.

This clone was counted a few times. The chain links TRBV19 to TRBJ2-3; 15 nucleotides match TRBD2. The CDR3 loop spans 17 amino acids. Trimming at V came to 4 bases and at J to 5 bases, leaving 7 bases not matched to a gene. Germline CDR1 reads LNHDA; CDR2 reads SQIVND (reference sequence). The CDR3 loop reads CASSKGLAGGPGDTQYF. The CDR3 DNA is TGTGCCAGTAGTAAAGGACTAGCGGGGGGGCCAGGAGATACGCAGTATTTT.

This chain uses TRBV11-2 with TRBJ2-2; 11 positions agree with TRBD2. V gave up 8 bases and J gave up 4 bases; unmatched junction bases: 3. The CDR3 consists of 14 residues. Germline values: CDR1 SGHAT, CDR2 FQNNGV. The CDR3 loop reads CASWLAGGTGELFF. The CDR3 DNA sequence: TGTGCCAGCTGGCTAGCGGGGGGCACCGGGGAGCTGTTTTTT.

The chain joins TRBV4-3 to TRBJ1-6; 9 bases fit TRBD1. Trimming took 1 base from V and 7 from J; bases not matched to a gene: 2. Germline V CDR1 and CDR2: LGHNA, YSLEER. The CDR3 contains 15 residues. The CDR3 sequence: CASSQGGTGNSPLHF. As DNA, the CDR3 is TGCGCCAGCAGCCAAGGCGGGACAGGGAATTCACCCCTCCACTTT.

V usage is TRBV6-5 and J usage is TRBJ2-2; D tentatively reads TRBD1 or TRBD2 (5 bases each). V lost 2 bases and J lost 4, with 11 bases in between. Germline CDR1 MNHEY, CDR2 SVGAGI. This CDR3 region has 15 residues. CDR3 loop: CASSYVGESTGELFF. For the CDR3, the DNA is TGTGCCAGCAGTTACGTGGGGGAAAGCACCGGGGAGCTGTTTTTT.

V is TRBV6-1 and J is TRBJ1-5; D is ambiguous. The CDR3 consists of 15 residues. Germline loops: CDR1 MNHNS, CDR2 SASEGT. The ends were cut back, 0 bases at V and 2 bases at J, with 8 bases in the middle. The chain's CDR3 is CASSEASAGNQPQHF. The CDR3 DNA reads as TGTGCCAGCAGTGAAGCGTCGGCGGGCAATCAGCCCCAGCATTTT.

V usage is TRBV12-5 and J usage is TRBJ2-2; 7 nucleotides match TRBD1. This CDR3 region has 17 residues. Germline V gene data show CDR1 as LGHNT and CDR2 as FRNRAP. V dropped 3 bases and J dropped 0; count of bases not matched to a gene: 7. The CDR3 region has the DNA TGTGCTAGTGGTTTTCTCGGGACAGCCGCGAACACCGGGGAGCTGTTTTTT. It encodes CASGFLGTAANTGELFF.

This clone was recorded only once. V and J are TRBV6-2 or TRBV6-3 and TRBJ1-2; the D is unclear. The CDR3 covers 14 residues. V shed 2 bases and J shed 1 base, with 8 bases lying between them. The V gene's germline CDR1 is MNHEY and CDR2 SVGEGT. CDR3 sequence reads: CASSYLGLNYGYTF. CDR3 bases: TGTGCCAGCAGTTACCTGGGCCTTAACTATGGCTACACCTTC.

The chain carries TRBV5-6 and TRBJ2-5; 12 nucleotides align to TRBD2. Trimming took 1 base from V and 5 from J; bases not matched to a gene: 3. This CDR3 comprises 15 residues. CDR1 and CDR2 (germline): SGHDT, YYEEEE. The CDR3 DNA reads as TGTGCCAGCAGCTTGACTAGCGGGGGGATCGAGACCCAGTACTTC. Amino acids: CASSLTSGGIETQYF.

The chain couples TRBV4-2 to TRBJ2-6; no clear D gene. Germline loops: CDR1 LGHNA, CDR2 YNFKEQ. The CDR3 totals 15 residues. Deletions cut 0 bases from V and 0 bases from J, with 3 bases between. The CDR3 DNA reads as TGTGCCAGCAGCCAAGATGCCTCTGGGGCCAACGTCCTGACTTTC. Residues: CASSQDASGANVLTF.

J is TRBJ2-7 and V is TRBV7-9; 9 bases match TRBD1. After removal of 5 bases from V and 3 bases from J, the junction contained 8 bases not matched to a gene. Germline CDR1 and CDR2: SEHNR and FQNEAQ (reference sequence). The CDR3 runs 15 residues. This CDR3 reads CASSVTGGADYEQYF. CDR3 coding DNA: TGTGCCAGCAGCGTAACAGGGGGCGCGGACTACGAGCAGTACTTC.

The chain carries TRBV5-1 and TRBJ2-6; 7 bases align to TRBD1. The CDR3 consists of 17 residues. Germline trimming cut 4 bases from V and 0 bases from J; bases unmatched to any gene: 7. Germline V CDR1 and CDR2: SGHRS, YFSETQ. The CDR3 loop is CASSQKTGNSGANVLTF. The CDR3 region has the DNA TGCGCCAGCAGCCAGAAGACAGGGAACTCTGGGGCCAACGTCCTGACTTTC.

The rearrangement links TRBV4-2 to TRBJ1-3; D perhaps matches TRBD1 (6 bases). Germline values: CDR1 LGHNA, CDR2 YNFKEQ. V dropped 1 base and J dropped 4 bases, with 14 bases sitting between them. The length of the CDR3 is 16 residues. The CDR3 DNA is TGTGCCAGCAGCCAAGCCGGAGGGGGGCAGGGAAACACCATATATTTT. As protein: CASSQAGGGQGNTIYF.

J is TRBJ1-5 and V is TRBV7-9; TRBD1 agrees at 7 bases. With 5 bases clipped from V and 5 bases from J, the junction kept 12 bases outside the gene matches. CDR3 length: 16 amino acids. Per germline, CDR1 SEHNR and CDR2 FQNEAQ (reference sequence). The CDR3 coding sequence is TGTGCCAGCAGCCACCGAGGGGGCGGGGTAGATCAGCCCCAGCATTTT. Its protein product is CASSHRGGGVDQPQHF.

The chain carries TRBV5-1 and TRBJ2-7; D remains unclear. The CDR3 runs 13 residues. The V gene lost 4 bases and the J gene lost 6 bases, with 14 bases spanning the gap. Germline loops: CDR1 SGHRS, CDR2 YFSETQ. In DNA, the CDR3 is TGCGCCAGCAGCCCCCGCGGTCTGGGCGAGCAGTACTTC. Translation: CASSPRGLGEQYF.

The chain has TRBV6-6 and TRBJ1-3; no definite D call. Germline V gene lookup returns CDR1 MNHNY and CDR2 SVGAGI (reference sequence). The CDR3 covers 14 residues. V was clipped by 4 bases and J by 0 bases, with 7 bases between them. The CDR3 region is CASSSTYSGNTIYF. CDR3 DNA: TGTGCCAGCAGTTCTACATACTCTGGAAACACCATATATTTT.

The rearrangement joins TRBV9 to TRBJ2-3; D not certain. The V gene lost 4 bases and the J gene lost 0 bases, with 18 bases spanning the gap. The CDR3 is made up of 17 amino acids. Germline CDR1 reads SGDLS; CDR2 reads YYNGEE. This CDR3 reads CASSPLPKTPSTDTQYF. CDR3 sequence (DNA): TGTGCCAGCAGCCCATTACCCAAAACACCGAGCACAGATACGCAGTATTTT.

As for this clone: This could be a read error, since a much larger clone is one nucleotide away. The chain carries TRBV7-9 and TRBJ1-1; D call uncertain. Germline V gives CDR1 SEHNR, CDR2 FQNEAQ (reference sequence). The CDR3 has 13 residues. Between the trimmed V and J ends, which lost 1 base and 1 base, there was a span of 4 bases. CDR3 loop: CASSLDANTEAFF. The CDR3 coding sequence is TGTGCCAGCAGCTTAGACGCGAACACTGAAGCTTTCTTT.

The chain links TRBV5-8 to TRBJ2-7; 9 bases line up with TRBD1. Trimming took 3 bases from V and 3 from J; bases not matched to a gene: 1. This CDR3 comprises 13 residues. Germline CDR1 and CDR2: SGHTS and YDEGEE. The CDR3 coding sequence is TGTGCCAGCAGCTCGGGACAGGGCTACGAGCAGTACTTC. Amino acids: CASSSGQGYEQYF.

CDR3 in DNA: TGTGCCAGCAGACCCCCCGGGACAGTCAATCAGCCCCAGCATTTT. This sequence encodes CASRPPGTVNQPQHF. The V gene is TRBV28, the J gene TRBJ1-5, with TRBD1 matching over 7 bases. Germline-derived CDR1 and CDR2 are MDHEN and SYDVKM. The CDR3 totals 15 residues. Germline trimming cut 6 bases from V and 3 bases from J; bases unmatched to any gene: 8.

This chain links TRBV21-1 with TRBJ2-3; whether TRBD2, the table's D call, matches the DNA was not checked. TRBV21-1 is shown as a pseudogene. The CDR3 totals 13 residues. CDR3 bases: TGTGCCAGCTGGACTAGCGGGGAAGATACGCAGTATTTT. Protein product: CASWTSGEDTQYF.

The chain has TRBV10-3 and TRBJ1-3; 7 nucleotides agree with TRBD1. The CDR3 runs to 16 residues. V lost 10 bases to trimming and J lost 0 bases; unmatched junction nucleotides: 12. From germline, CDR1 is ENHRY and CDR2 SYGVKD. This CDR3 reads CATTSDRPISGNTIYF. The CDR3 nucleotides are TGTGCCACCACATCGGACAGGCCCATCTCTGGAAACACCATATATTTT.

CDR3 residues: CASSESGQYYGYTF. The CDR3 DNA follows: TGTGCCAGCAGTGAATCTGGGCAGTACTATGGCTACACCTTC. V gene TRBV6-1 combines with J gene TRBJ1-2, with D hard to call. Trimming stripped 2 bases from V and 3 bases from J, with 10 bases between. Germline CDR1 reads MNHNS; CDR2 reads SASEGT. CDR3 length: 14 residues.

CDR3 region: CASRTGNTEAFF. The CDR3 DNA sequence: TGTGCCAGCAGGACAGGGAACACTGAAGCTTTCTTT. The chain joins TRBV12-3 or TRBV12-4 to TRBJ1-1; D possibly corresponds to TRBD1 (6 bases). CDR3 length: 12 residues. Trimming stripped 6 bases from V and 1 base from J, with 6 bases between.

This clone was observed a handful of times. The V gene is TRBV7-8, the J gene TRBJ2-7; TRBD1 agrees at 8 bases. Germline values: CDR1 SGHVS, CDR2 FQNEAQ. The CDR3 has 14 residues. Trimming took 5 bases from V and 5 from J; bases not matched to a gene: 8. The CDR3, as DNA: TGTGCCAGCAGCGAGGACAGGGTCGCGAACGAGCAGTACGTC. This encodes CASSEDRVANEQYV.

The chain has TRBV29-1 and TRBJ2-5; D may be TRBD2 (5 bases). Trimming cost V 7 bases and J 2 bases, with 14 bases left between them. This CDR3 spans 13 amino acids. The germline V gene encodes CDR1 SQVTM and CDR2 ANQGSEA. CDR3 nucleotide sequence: TGCAGCGCCGGACCCCGACTACAAGAGACCCAGTACTTC. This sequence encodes CSAGPRLQETQYF.

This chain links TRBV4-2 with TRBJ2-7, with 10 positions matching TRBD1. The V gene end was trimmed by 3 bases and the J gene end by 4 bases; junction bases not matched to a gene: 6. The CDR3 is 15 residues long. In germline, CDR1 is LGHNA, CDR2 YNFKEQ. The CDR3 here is CASSQGTGDRYEQYF. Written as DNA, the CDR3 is TGTGCCAGCAGCCAGGGGACAGGGGATCGATACGAGCAGTACTTC.

The CDR3 sequence is CASSQVRANVLTF. CDR3 in DNA: TGTGCCAGCAGCCAAGTCCGGGCCAACGTCCTGACTTTC. The chain combines TRBV14 with TRBJ2-6; D not certain. Per the germline V gene, CDR1 is SGHDN and CDR2 is FVKESK. V lost 1 base and J 5 bases, leaving 3 bases between the germline ends. This CDR3 has 13 amino acids. Drawing the rest from reference TRBV14 and TRBJ2-6, the complete variable domain is EAGVTQFPSHSVIEKGQTVTLRCDPISGHDNLYWYRRVMGKEIKFLLHFVKESKQDESGMPNNRFLAERTGGTYSTLKVQPAELEDSGVYFCASSQVRANVLTFGAGSRLTVL.

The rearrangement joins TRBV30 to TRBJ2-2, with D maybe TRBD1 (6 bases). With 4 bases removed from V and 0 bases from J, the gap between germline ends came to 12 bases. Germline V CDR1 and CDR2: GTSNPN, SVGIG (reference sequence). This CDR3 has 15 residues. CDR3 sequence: CAWNADSSNTGELFF. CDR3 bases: TGTGCCTGGAACGCGGACAGCTCGAACACCGGGGAGCTGTTTTTT. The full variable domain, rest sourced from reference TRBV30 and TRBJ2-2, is SQTIHQWPATLVQPVGSPLSLECTVEGTSNPNLYWYRQAAGRGLQLLFYSVGIGQISSEVPQNLSASRPQDRQFILSSKKLLLSDSGFYLCAWNADSSNTGELFFGEGSRLTVL.

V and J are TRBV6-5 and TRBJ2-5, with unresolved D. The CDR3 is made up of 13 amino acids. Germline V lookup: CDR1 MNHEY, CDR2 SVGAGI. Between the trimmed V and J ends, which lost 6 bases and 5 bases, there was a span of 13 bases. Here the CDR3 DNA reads TGTGCCAGCAGCCTCACCCCATGGGAGACCCAGTACTTC. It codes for CASSLTPWETQYF.